These 11 T cell receptor beta chains were sequenced from one sample in a study of identical twins. Each CDR3 protein gets one entry after TCRdb re-called the 5' RACE reads with MiXCR. The sample consists of hundreds of thousands of distinct CDR3 sequences, roughly an eighth of them appearing once. These data were also reused for a study on yellow fever vaccine responses in identical twins.

Sequenced material: PBMCs. These receptors were taken from a woman under 30 in good health.

This clonotype has a handful of counts. The CDR3 is CASSLERTVNTEAFF. The CDR3 DNA reads as TGTGCCAGCAGCTTAGAAAGGACGGTGAACACTGAAGCTTTCTTT. J is TRBJ1-1 and V is TRBV11-2, with D hard to call. Germline V gene sequence: CDR1 SGHAT, CDR2 FQNNGV. Trimming shortened V by 0 bases and J by 0 bases, and 8 bases separated the two germline ends. This CDR3 region has 15 residues.

This sequence joins TRBV28 and TRBJ2-1; tentative D call: TRBD2 (5 bases). Germline V lookup: CDR1 MDHEN, CDR2 SYDVKM. The CDR3 length is 12 residues. Between the trimmed V and J ends, which lost 8 bases and 8 bases, there was a span of 13 bases. In DNA, the CDR3 is TGTGCCAGCCGTTCAAGCGGTTATGAGCAGTTCTTC. Translated: CASRSSGYEQFF.

This clonotype was counted many times. The chain carries TRBV9 and TRBJ2-5; 14 positions match TRBD2. The CDR3 length is 17 residues. With V trimmed by 3 bases and J by 3 bases, 7 bases remained unmatched. Per germline, CDR1 SGDLS and CDR2 YYNGEE. This CDR3 is CASSDGLAGGLEETQYF. CDR3 sequence (DNA): TGTGCCAGCAGCGACGGACTAGCGGGAGGTCTGGAAGAGACCCAGTACTTC.

This clonotype was detected a few times. The rearrangement links TRBV7-8 to TRBJ2-1, with 10 bases aligning to TRBD2. This CDR3 is built from 15 residues. From germline, CDR1 is SGHVS and CDR2 FQNEAQ. J lost 9 bases, V lost 3 bases, and 8 bases had no gene match. The CDR3: CASSFIAGGGREQFF. In DNA, the CDR3 is TGTGCCAGCAGCTTTATAGCGGGAGGAGGGCGTGAGCAGTTCTTC.

The chain employs TRBV20-1 and TRBJ1-1; no reliable D call. The germline gives CDR1 DFQATT, CDR2 SNEGSKA (reference sequence). V was trimmed by 6 bases and J by 1 base, leaving 9 bases between them. The CDR3 loop spans 12 amino acids. CDR3: CSAHSGNTEAFF. The CDR3 bases are TGCAGTGCCCATTCAGGGAACACTGAAGCTTTCTTT.

This clonotype came up a few times. The chain links TRBV24-1 to TRBJ2-2; unclear D gene. In germline, CDR1 is KGHDR, CDR2 SFDVKD. This CDR3 contains 15 residues. V lost 3 bases, J lost 5 bases, and 12 bases lay in between. This chain's CDR3 is CATSDPSSGTGELFF. CDR3 in DNA: TGTGCCACCAGTGATCCGTCGTCTGGGACCGGGGAGCTGTTTTTT.

This clonotype was found many times. This rearrangement joins TRBV5-1 to TRBJ2-5; TRBD2 agrees at 7 bases. The CDR3 sequence is 14 residues long. Germline lookup yields CDR1 SGHRS and CDR2 YFSETQ. The junction had 8 bases not matched to a gene; V was cut back by 4 bases and J by 5 bases. CDR3: CASSAAGRWETQYF. CDR3 DNA: TGCGCCAGCAGCGCAGCGGGGAGGTGGGAGACCCAGTACTTC. Using reference TRBV5-1 and TRBJ2-5 for the parts outside the CDR3, the full variable domain is KAGVTQTPRYLIKTRGQQVTLSCSPISGHRSVSWYQQTPGQGLQFLFEYFSETQRNKGNFPGRFSGRQFSNSRSEMNVSTLELGDSALYLCASSAAGRWETQYFGPGTRLLVL.

This clonotype was counted at least ten times. This sequence joins TRBV7-8 and TRBJ1-2; 9 bases fit TRBD1. CDR1 and CDR2 (germline): SGHVS, FQNEAQ. J was trimmed by 8 bases and V by 4 bases; bases with no gene match: 8. This CDR3 comprises 14 residues. CDR3 sequence reads: CASSSITGGRGYTF. For the CDR3, the DNA is TGTGCCAGCAGCTCAATCACAGGGGGCCGGGGCTACACCTTC.

This clonotype has a count of ten or more. The chain has TRBV5-1 and TRBJ1-2, with D uncertain. The V gene's germline CDR1 is SGHRS and CDR2 YFSETQ. Trimming cost V 3 bases and J 6 bases, with 21 bases left between them. This CDR3 is built from 16 residues. In DNA, the CDR3 is TGCGCCAGCAGCTCTATGGACGGAACGTATGGGGATGGCTACACCTTC. This sequence encodes CASSSMDGTYGDGYTF.

This clonotype was seen a handful of times. This chain links TRBV5-4 with TRBJ1-5; D gene unclear. The CDR3 loop spans 16 amino acids. CDR1 is SGHNT and CDR2 is YYREEE in the germline V gene (reference sequence). Trimming cost V 1 base and J 4 bases, with 15 bases left between them. The CDR3 DNA is TGTGCCAGCAGCTTGCAGGCTCCGGGGTCGAATCAGCCCCAGCATTTT. Translated, it gives CASSLQAPGSNQPQHF.

This clonotype was seen ten or more times. This chain joins TRBV6-5 and TRBJ1-2; D uncertain. There are 13 residues in the CDR3. Germline loops: CDR1 MNHEY, CDR2 SVGAGI. The V end was cut by 0 bases, the J end by 7 bases, with 9 bases between. In nucleotides, the CDR3 is TGTGCCAGCAGTTACTCGTTCGGTCCTGGCTACACCTTC. Translated, it gives CASSYSFGPGYTF.